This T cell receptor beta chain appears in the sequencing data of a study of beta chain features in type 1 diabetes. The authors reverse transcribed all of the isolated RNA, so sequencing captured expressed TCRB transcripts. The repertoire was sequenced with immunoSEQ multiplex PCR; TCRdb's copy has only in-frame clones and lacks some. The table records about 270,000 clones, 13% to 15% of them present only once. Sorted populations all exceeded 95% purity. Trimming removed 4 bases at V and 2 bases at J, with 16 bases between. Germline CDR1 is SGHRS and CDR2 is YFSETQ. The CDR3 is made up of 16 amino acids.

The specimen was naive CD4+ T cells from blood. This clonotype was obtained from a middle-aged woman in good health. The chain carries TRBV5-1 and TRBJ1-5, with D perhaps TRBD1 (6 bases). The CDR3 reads CASSPGVALGNQPQHF. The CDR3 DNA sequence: TGCGCCAGCAGCCCAGGGGTGGCTCTAGGCAATCAGCCCCAGCATTTT.